This TCR beta chain comes out of a study of blood T cell repertoires in COVID-19 (dated by TCRdb to 2018 to 2020). As for the study more broadly: Samples covering the acute and convalescent phases of COVID-19 were provided by collaborators in the United States, Italy and Spain. The material from the prospective study consisted of cDNA or gDNA derived from T cells, B-cell-depleted T cells, or PBMCs. The dataset comprised deeply sampled blood TCRbeta repertoires from subjects exposed to, actively infected with, or recovered from COVID-19. The repertoires were released in a freely available public database intended as a resource for research on the immune response to SARS-CoV-2. The samples were drawn from the first 160 participants of the ongoing ImmuneRACE study and from over a thousand subjects provided by 6 global collaborators. A de-identified subject ID, COVID-19 status, age in years and sex were almost always included in the sample metadata. Where available, HLA class I and class II types were obtained from metadata supplied by the sample provider rather than from assay-based typing.

The paper as a whole reports these results and caveats: Clinical and demographic metadata were provided uncurated, with the amount varying by source and participant.

As concerns this clone: The clone's antigen remains unknown. No qualities accompany the bases; no much larger clone lies one base away.

TCRbeta CDR3 regions were amplified from genomic DNA using the immunoSEQ Assay, a bias-controlled multiplex PCR. The original methods were these. Nucleated cell counts per sample were estimated from amplification of reference gene primers within the assay. To quantify the absolute abundance of each unique TCRbeta CDR3 rearrangement, sequence reads were collapsed and filtered. For each sample, productive Simpson clonality was calculated by taking the square root of Simpson's diversity index across productive rearrangements. TCRdb mirrors the immuneACCESS table, restricted to in-frame sequences. Some clones are absent from its copies; in checked studies, under half trace to an unresolved V gene, and the reason for the others is unknown. From that table come the V and J calls and clone size; the DNA was used to work out D and trimming. The sample has 150,000 to 200,000 clones on record, 80% to 85% of them singletons. Less than 9.5% of the sample is in the top ten clones.

V and J are trimmed by 4 bases and 5 bases, and the gene matches miss 10 bases of the junction. In the germline V gene (reference sequence), CDR1 corresponds to MNHNY and CDR2 to SVGAGI. Its CDR3 holds 15 amino acids, cysteine through phenylalanine. Only CDR3 DNA remains: 45 bases, in frame from the first base. Participants in the prospective study were enrolled through a virtual design, were aged roughly 18 to 100 years, and lived in roughly 26 United States geographic areas. In the prospective study, cohorts were assigned on the basis of participant-reported clinical history obtained from a screening survey and a study questionnaire. For ImmuneRACE Cohort 3, a participant was defined as recovered based on two consecutive negative NP/OP PCR tests, clearance by a healthcare professional, or resolution of symptoms. In the prospective study, mobile phlebotomists collected whole blood, serum and a nasopharyngeal or oropharyngeal swab from each participant. Prospective study participants could optionally give additional blood draws and questionnaires over an approximately two-month period. Before DNA extraction, prospective study blood samples were shipped either frozen or at room temperature.

Specimen: PBMCs or T cells enriched from blood (not recorded which). The clonotype was recovered from a man in his forties who had recovered from COVID-19. The chain couples TRBV6-6 to TRBJ1-2; TRBD1 agrees with 7 junctional bases. The CDR3: CASSSPDRDSYGYTF. The DNA sequence reads TGTGCCAGCAGTTCACCCGACAGGGACTCGTATGGCTACACCTTC.